The 15 T cell receptor beta chains in this list originate from one sample, sequenced in a study of blood T cell repertoires in COVID-19. Profiled with immunoSEQ multiplex PCR; TCRdb holds only in-frame clones, not every one. This sample has about 140,000 clones; approximately 87% occur once, and the top ten carry about 2.5%. The sequenced sample consisted of peripheral blood. These receptors all come from a man between 45 and 60 years old with active COVID-19.

This chain connects TRBV3-1 (or the pseudogene TRBV3-2) to TRBJ2-2; D gene ambiguous. The CDR3 runs 15 residues. The V end lost 4 bases, the J end lost 4 bases, and 13 bases lay between the germline ends. Per the germline V gene, CDR1 is LGHDT and CDR2 is YNNKEL (reference sequence). The CDR3 spells CASSLLTPGTGELFF. CDR3 nucleotide sequence: TGTGCCAGCAGCCTCCTCACCCCGGGCACCGGGGAGCTGTTTTTT.

This clone was found a few times. The chain employs TRBV2 and TRBJ2-2; no reliable D call. Trimming took 6 bases from V and 1 from J, leaving 9 bases between them. CDR3 length: 14 amino acids. Looked up from germline, CDR1 is SNHLY and CDR2 is FYNNEI. For the CDR3, the DNA is TGTGCCAGCAGCGCTGTACAGAACACCGGGGAGCTGTTTTTT. Amino acid sequence: CASSAVQNTGELFF.

The V call is TRBV9, the J call TRBJ2-2; no firm D call. Germline values: CDR1 SGDLS, CDR2 YYNGEE. The CDR3 has 15 amino acids. V dropped 4 bases and J dropped 2 bases, with 12 bases sitting between them. CDR3 region: CASSNTQQNTGELFF. CDR3 DNA: TGTGCCAGCAGCAACACCCAACAAAACACCGGGGAGCTGTTTTTT.

The chain couples TRBV6-5 to TRBJ1-5; 9 nucleotides line up with TRBD1. Germline V lookup: CDR1 MNHEY, CDR2 SVGAGI. With 7 bases clipped from V and 2 bases from J, the junction kept 6 bases outside the gene matches. The CDR3 covers 15 residues. CDR3 region: CASIATGGGNQPQHF. CDR3 bases: TGTGCCAGCATCGCGACAGGGGGTGGCAATCAGCCCCAGCATTTT.

V is TRBV6-6 and J is TRBJ2-4; 11 positions match TRBD2. The V segment lost 6 bases and the J segment 7 bases; nucleotides outside the gene matches: 11. The CDR3 is 16 amino acids. Per germline, CDR1 MNHNY and CDR2 SVGAGI (reference sequence). CDR3 amino acids: CASRHGLAGLKNIQYF. CDR3 in DNA: TGTGCCAGCAGACATGGACTAGCGGGCCTTAAGAACATTCAGTACTTC.

The gene calls are TRBV18 and TRBJ2-3; 12 bases are a match to TRBD2. J lost 0 bases, V lost 6 bases, and 16 bases had no gene match. This CDR3 contains 20 residues. CDR1 and CDR2 from the germline V gene are KGHSH and LQKENI. This chain's CDR3 is CASSPGELAGGPASTDTQYF. The CDR3 region has the DNA TGTGCCAGCTCCCCTGGGGAACTAGCGGGGGGCCCCGCTAGCACAGATACGCAGTATTTT.

J is TRBJ1-1 and V is TRBV5-1, with unresolved D. The germline gives CDR1 SGHRS, CDR2 YFSETQ. The length of the CDR3 is 13 residues. V lost 4 bases and J 6 bases, leaving 13 bases between the germline ends. DNA of the CDR3: TGCGCCAGCAGCCACGGAGGAGGGCCTGAAGCTTTCTTT. It codes for CASSHGGGPEAFF.

The rearrangement links TRBV27 to TRBJ1-5; D is unclear. The CDR3 totals 13 residues. CDR1 and CDR2 (germline): MNHEY, SMNVEV (reference sequence). Trimming removed 3 bases at V and 5 bases at J, with 8 bases between. CDR3 bases: TGTGCCAGCAGTTTTGACAATTATCAGCCCCAGCATTTT. Its translation: CASSFDNYQPQHF.

V is TRBV10-1 and J is TRBJ2-7; 10 bases map to TRBD1. Germline V gene data show CDR1 as WNHNN and CDR2 as SYGVQD (reference sequence). Trimming cost V 9 bases and J 5 bases; bases outside gene matches: 10. CDR3 length: 14 residues. CDR3 sequence reads: CARGAGQGCDEQYF. The CDR3 DNA sequence: TGCGCCAGGGGGGCGGGACAGGGGTGCGACGAGCAGTACTTC.

The V call is TRBV2, the J call TRBJ1-1; 9 bases fit TRBD1. Per the germline V gene, CDR1 is SNHLY and CDR2 is FYNNEI. V gave up 6 bases and J gave up 5 bases; unmatched junction bases: 4. The CDR3 consists of 13 residues. The CDR3 DNA is TGTGCCAGCAGCGCGGGACAGGGAACTGAAGCTTTCTTT. This translates into CASSAGQGTEAFF.

V is TRBV3-1 (or the pseudogene TRBV3-2) and J is TRBJ1-2, with TRBD1 matching 8 bases. The germline V gene encodes CDR1 LGHDT and CDR2 YNNKEL (reference sequence). Trimming at V came to 4 bases and at J to 4 bases, leaving 11 bases not matched to a gene. This CDR3 contains 16 residues. DNA for the CDR3: TGTGCCAGCAGCCCCCAAGGGTCAGGGGGCACCTATGGCTACACCTTC. Translating it yields CASSPQGSGGTYGYTF.

Details on this clone: The sample carries other DNA sequences with the same CDR3. This chain joins TRBV5-1 and TRBJ2-7, with TRBD2 as a possible D gene (6 bases). This CDR3 has 13 residues. CDR1 and CDR2 from the germline V gene are SGHRS and YFSETQ. Trimming cost V 2 bases and J 6 bases, with 12 bases left between them. The CDR3 sequence is CASSLLVGGEQYF. CDR3 DNA sequence: TGCGCCAGCAGCTTATTGGTGGGGGGCGAGCAGTACTTC.

The gene calls are TRBV30 and TRBJ1-2, with 7 nucleotides matching TRBD1. CDR1 and CDR2 from the germline V gene are GTSNPN and SVGIG (reference sequence). This CDR3 is 15 amino acids long. V was pared by 4 bases and J by 8 bases, with 16 bases of the junction left unmatched. CDR3 in amino acids: CAWMTGNFPWSGYTF. In nucleotides, the CDR3 is TGTGCCTGGATGACAGGGAATTTCCCATGGAGCGGCTACACCTTC.

The V and J genes are TRBV30 and TRBJ1-6, with D possibly matching TRBD1 (5 bases). Germline lookup yields CDR1 GTSNPN and CDR2 SVGIG (reference sequence). V shed 3 bases and J shed 6 bases, with 15 bases lying between them. The CDR3 runs 15 residues. CDR3 DNA sequence: TGTGCCTGGAGCAGGGCCACCCCCGGTAATTCACCCCTCCACTTT. Protein product: CAWSRATPGNSPLHF.

The rearrangement links TRBV2 to TRBJ1-4, with D possibly being TRBD1 (5 bases). The germline V gene encodes CDR1 SNHLY and CDR2 FYNNEI. The CDR3 covers 16 residues. The V gene lost 6 bases and the J gene lost 7 bases, with 21 bases spanning the gap. CDR3 amino acids: CASRGVRGRVGEKLFF. The CDR3 bases are TGTGCCAGCAGAGGTGTAAGGGGAAGGGTTGGTGAAAAACTGTTTTTT.